This is a list of T cell receptor beta chains from one sample in a study of shared clonotypes between healthy human individuals. Some clones are missing from TCRdb's copy, which holds only in-frame ones; the method was immunoSEQ multiplex PCR. Among 2 million or so clones listed, around 95% were seen once. The sequenced sample was naive CD4+ T cells sorted from blood. These receptors were collected from a man aged 18 to 30 in good health. CDR3s include the opening cysteine and the closing phenylalanine or tryptophan. The D gene is left open where the match is weak. Not all rows give a size; the values are once, few, many and, for expanded clones, a class.

D gene: NA
J gene: TRBJ2-5
V gene: TRBV7-3
clone size: NA
CDR3 DNA: TGTGCCAGCAGCTTAACCAGGCAAGAGACCCAGTACTTC
CDR3 protein: CASSLTRQETQYF

D gene: TRBD2
J gene: TRBJ2-1
V gene: TRBV9
clone size: NA
CDR3 DNA: TGTGCCAGCAGCCCTACCGGTAGCGGGAGTGGGAATGAGCAGTTCTTC
CDR3 protein: CASSPTGSGSGNEQFF

D gene: TRBD1
J gene: TRBJ2-7
V gene: TRBV5-1
clone size: NA
CDR3 DNA: TGCGCCAGCGGCCCCTATGACAGGGATGCGGGCGAGCAGTACTTC
CDR3 protein: CASGPYDRDAGEQYF

D gene: TRBD1
J gene: TRBJ2-7
V gene: TRBV4-3
clone size: once
CDR3 DNA: TGCGCCAGCAGCCAAGGGCCGGGACAGGGGGCAGGGAACTACTACGAGCAGTACTTC
CDR3 protein: CASSQGPGQGAGNYYEQYF

D gene: NA
J gene: TRBJ2-7
V gene: TRBV7-2
clone size: NA
CDR3 DNA: TGTGCCAGCAGCTTAGACCAGCGCGAGCAGTACTTC
CDR3 protein: CASSLDQREQYF

D gene: NA
J gene: TRBJ1-1
V gene: TRBV9
clone size: NA
CDR3 DNA: TGTGCCAGCAGCGTAGGGGATCTCCGGGTAGCTGAAGCTTTCTTT
CDR3 protein: CASSVGDLRVAEAFF

D gene: NA
J gene: TRBJ2-3
V gene: TRBV6-5
clone size: NA
CDR3 DNA: TGTGCCAGCAGTTACGGGGGGCCTGGCACAGATACGCAGTATTTT
CDR3 protein: CASSYGGPGTDTQYF

D gene: TRBD1
J gene: TRBJ1-2
V gene: TRBV9
clone size: NA
CDR3 DNA: TGTGCCAGCAGCGTAGATGGGACAGGGGGCCGGGGCTACACCTTC
CDR3 protein: CASSVDGTGGRGYTF

D gene: NA
J gene: TRBJ2-7
V gene: TRBV30
clone size: NA
CDR3 DNA: TGTGCCTGGAGTGGGTCGGAACATTACGAGCAGTACTTC
CDR3 protein: CAWSGSEHYEQYF

D gene: TRBD2
J gene: TRBJ2-5
V gene: TRBV18
clone size: NA
CDR3 DNA: TGTGCCAGCTCACCCCCCAGCGGGAGGACAAGGGAGACCCAGTACTTC
CDR3 protein: CASSPPSGRTRETQYF

D gene: TRBD1
J gene: TRBJ1-1
V gene: TRBV5-1
clone size: NA
CDR3 DNA: TGCGCCAGCAGCTACGCGGACAGGGTATTTGAAGCTTTCTTT
CDR3 protein: CASSYADRVFEAFF

D gene: TRBD1
J gene: TRBJ1-3
V gene: TRBV5-1
clone size: NA
CDR3 DNA: TGCGCCAGCAGCGACGGACAGGGGCTCTCTGGAAACACCATATATTTT
CDR3 protein: CASSDGQGLSGNTIYF

D gene: NA
J gene: TRBJ1-6
V gene: TRBV27
clone size: NA
CDR3 DNA: TGTGCCAGCAGCACAGTTAATTCACCCCTCCACTTT
CDR3 protein: CASSTVNSPLHF

D gene: NA
J gene: TRBJ2-3
V gene: TRBV6-5
clone size: NA
CDR3 DNA: TGCGCCAGCAGTATCGGCGGGAGCACAGATACGCAGTATTTT
CDR3 protein: CASSIGGSTDTQYF

D gene: TRBD1
J gene: TRBJ1-4
V gene: TRBV7-9
clone size: NA
CDR3 DNA: TGTGCCAGCAGCGCCCCCAGGGGGGCAAATGAAAAACTGTTTTTT
CDR3 protein: CASSAPRGANEKLFF

D gene: TRBD2
J gene: TRBJ2-1
V gene: TRBV5-4
clone size: once
CDR3 DNA: TGTGCCAGCAGCTTGGATGGCATTAGCGGGGGGTACAATGAGCAGTTCTTC
CDR3 protein: CASSLDGISGGYNEQFF

D gene: TRBD2
J gene: TRBJ2-5
V gene: TRBV7-6
clone size: NA
CDR3 DNA: TGTGCCAGCAGACTAGCGGGAGGGCCGCCGGGGACCCAGTACTTC
CDR3 protein: CASRLAGGPPGTQYF

D gene: TRBD2
J gene: TRBJ2-3
V gene: TRBV5-4
clone size: NA
CDR3 DNA: TGTGCCAGCAGCTTGGGGGGACTAGCGGGAGGGAGCACAGATACGCAGTATTTT
CDR3 protein: CASSLGGLAGGSTDTQYF

D gene: NA
J gene: TRBJ1-3
V gene: TRBV6-1
clone size: NA
CDR3 DNA: TGTGCCAGCAGTGTCCGGGACACGAGCTCTGGAAACACCATATATTTT
CDR3 protein: CASSVRDTSSGNTIYF

D gene: TRBD1
J gene: TRBJ2-7
V gene: TRBV19
clone size: NA
CDR3 DNA: TGTGCCAGTAGTGAACAGGGGGCTCAGGAGCAGTACTTC
CDR3 protein: CASSEQGAQEQYF

D gene: NA
J gene: TRBJ2-3
V gene: TRBV6-1
clone size: once
CDR3 DNA: TGTGCCAGCAGTGAAGGGTTAGGACTCAACACAGATACGCAGTATTTT
CDR3 protein: CASSEGLGLNTDTQYF

D gene: NA
J gene: TRBJ2-7
V gene: TRBV5-5
clone size: NA
CDR3 DNA: TGTGCCAGCAGCAGATCACGGCCCACTGTAAACTACGAGCAGTACTTC
CDR3 protein: CASSRSRPTVNYEQYF

D gene: NA
J gene: TRBJ1-2
V gene: TRBV5-4
clone size: NA
CDR3 DNA: TGTGCCAGCAGCTTGAATGCGTTAGCTAACTATGGCTACACCTTC
CDR3 protein: CASSLNALANYGYTF

D gene: TRBD2
J gene: TRBJ2-1
V gene: TRBV2
clone size: NA
CDR3 DNA: TGTGCCAGCAGTGAAGAGGCGGCTAGCGGGGGAAATGAGCAGTTCTTC
CDR3 protein: CASSEEAASGGNEQFF

D gene: NA
J gene: TRBJ2-5
V gene: TRBV2
clone size: NA
CDR3 DNA: TGTGCCAGCAGACGGGAAGAGACCCAGTACTTC
CDR3 protein: CASRREETQYF

D gene: TRBD2
J gene: TRBJ2-3
V gene: TRBV5-4
clone size: NA
CDR3 DNA: TGTGCCAGCAGCTTATTCGGGAGGGTCCCCACAGATACGCAGTATTTT
CDR3 protein: CASSLFGRVPTDTQYF

D gene: NA
J gene: TRBJ1-6
V gene: TRBV25-1
clone size: NA
CDR3 DNA: TGTGCCAGCAGTGAAAAATTTAAGGGCGGCTCCTATAATTCACCCCTCCACTTT
CDR3 protein: CASSEKFKGGSYNSPLHF

D gene: TRBD2
J gene: TRBJ2-4
V gene: TRBV7-2
clone size: NA
CDR3 DNA: TGTGCCAGCAGCCCAGAGGGTCTAGCGGGAAACATTCAGTACTTC
CDR3 protein: CASSPEGLAGNIQYF

D gene: NA
J gene: TRBJ1-5
V gene: TRBV11-2
clone size: NA
CDR3 DNA: TGTGCCAGCAGCCAGGGCGGGGGGAATCAGCCCCAGCATTTT
CDR3 protein: CASSQGGGNQPQHF

D gene: NA
J gene: TRBJ1-2
V gene: TRBV6-6
clone size: NA
CDR3 DNA: TGTGCCAGCAGTTCCACAGGGACGAACGGCTACACCTTC
CDR3 protein: CASSSTGTNGYTF

D gene: NA
J gene: TRBJ2-7
V gene: TRBV6-1
clone size: NA
CDR3 DNA: TGTGCCAGCAGTCGTAAGGGGCAGGAGCAGTACTTC
CDR3 protein: CASSRKGQEQYF

D gene: NA
J gene: TRBJ2-3
V gene: TRBV5-6
clone size: NA
CDR3 DNA: TGTGCCAGCAGCTTGGGAGGGGTTGACACAGATACGCAGTATTTT
CDR3 protein: CASSLGGVDTDTQYF

D gene: TRBD1
J gene: TRBJ2-4
V gene: TRBV10-3
clone size: NA
CDR3 DNA: TGTGCCATCAGCCCCGGGGACAGTATCCTAGCCAAAAACATTCAGTACTTC
CDR3 protein: CAISPGDSILAKNIQYF